This T cell receptor (beta chain) originates from a study of blood T cell repertoires in COVID-19. Study-level background: Whether acute or convalescent, the COVID-19 samples came from the United States, Italy and Spain.

This clone was counted only a few times. The CDR3 length is 14 residues. Germline V gives CDR1 MNHEY, CDR2 SVGAGI. Between the trimmed V and J ends, which lost 5 bases and 2 bases, there was a span of 13 bases. Original processing methods: Amplified reference gene primers provided the basis for estimating nucleated cell counts. Using immunoSEQ multiplex PCR, the repertoire was profiled, and TCRdb retains in-frame clones only, with some absent. V and J calls and clone size are given by that table; D and trimming were obtained from the DNA. The data contain 130,000 to 150,000 clones, around 90% of them singletons.

The sample consisted of peripheral blood. The receptor was derived from a man between 70 and 80 years old with acute or convalescent COVID-19. The chain uses TRBV6-5 and TRBJ2-7, with a tentative D call TRBD1 (6 bases). The CDR3 DNA reads TGTGCCAGCAGTACCTTACAGGGCGCCTACGAGCAGTACTTC. This encodes CASSTLQGAYEQYF.